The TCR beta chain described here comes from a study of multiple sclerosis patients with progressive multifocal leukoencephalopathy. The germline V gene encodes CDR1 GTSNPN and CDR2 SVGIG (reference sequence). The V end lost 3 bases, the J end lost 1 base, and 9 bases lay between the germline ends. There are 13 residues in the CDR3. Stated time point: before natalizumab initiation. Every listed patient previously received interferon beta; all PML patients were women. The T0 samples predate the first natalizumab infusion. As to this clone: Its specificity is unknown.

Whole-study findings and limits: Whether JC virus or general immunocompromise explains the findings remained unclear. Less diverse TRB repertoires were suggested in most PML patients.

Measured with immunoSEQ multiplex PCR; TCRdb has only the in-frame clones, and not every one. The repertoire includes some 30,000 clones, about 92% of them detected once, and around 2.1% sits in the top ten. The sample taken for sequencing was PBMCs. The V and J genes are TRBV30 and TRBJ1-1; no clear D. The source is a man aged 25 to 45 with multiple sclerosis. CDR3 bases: TGTGCCTGGAGCCTTCAGCCGAACACTGAAGCTTTCTTT. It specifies CAWSLQPNTEAFF.